This T cell receptor (beta chain) is drawn from a study of chemoradiotherapy in HPV16-positive cancers. The wider study: A couple of HPV16-positive patients' cells yielded candidate HPV-specific clones and common motifs. General observations from the study: During treatment, candidate HPV-specific clones and E7-related motifs expanded in tumor. HPV-responsive T-cell expansion during chemoradiotherapy was linked to improved recurrence-free survival in HPV16-positive patients.

Some clones are missing from TCRdb's copy, which holds only in-frame ones; the method was immunoSEQ multiplex PCR. The sample records about 68,000 clones, roughly 90% being singletons. The CDR3 spans 14 residues. Looked up from germline, CDR1 is MGHDK and CDR2 is SYGVNS. The germline V and J ends were trimmed by 2 bases and 2 bases, with 10 bases remaining between them. A word on this clone: Its antigen is still unknown.

The specimen comprised blood, sampled from a patient who underwent chemoradiotherapy. This sequence joins TRBV25-1 and TRBJ2-7, with TRBD2 as a possible D gene (5 bases). The clonotype originates from a human donor with HPV-associated anogenital cancer. The CDR3 bases are TGTGCCAGCAGTGAAGAGGGTACACCCTACGAGCAGTACTTC. Translation gives CASSEEGTPYEQYF.